This is a list of T cell receptor beta chains from one sample in a study of relationships among human T cell subsets. TCRdb re-called the multiplex PCR reads through MiXCR, storing one row per CDR3 protein. The data hold over 7,000 distinct CDR3 sequences, with roughly 68% observed a single time. The sample comprised naive and transitional (CD45RA+) T cells sorted from blood. These receptors all come from a man in his forties in good health. CDR3s include the opening cysteine and the closing phenylalanine or tryptophan. The order of the fields is V gene, clone size, J gene, D gene, CDR3 DNA, CDR3 protein. A D gene is named only where the DNA matches it firmly. Where a row states a size, it is once, few, many or the class of an expanded clone; other rows omit it.

TRBV20-1	.	TRBJ2-1	.	TGCAGTGCCCATCCATCCGGGTCCAATGAGCAGTTCTTC	CSAHPSGSNEQFF
TRBV4-1	.	TRBJ2-4	TRBD1	TGCGCCAGCAGCCAAGATGAGCCAGGGGGTCTAGCCAAAAACATTCAGTACTTC	CASSQDEPGGLAKNIQYF
TRBV19	.	TRBJ1-2	TRBD1	TGTGCCAGTCTACAGGGGCAAGGCTACACCTTC	CASLQGQGYTF
TRBV14	few	TRBJ2-1	TRBD1	TGTGCCAGCAGCGGGACAGATTACAATGAGCAGTTCTTC	CASSGTDYNEQFF
TRBV30	.	TRBJ2-3	.	TGTGCCTGGGACAAATCTACAGATACGCAGTATTTT	CAWDKSTDTQYF
TRBV6-6	.	TRBJ2-3	.	TGTGCCAGCAGTTATGGACTCCAGCTCACAGATACGCAGTATTTT	CASSYGLQLTDTQYF
TRBV11-2	.	TRBJ2-4	.	TGTGCCAGCAGCTTTGCGACGGAAAACATTCAGTACTTC	CASSFATENIQYF
TRBV28	.	TRBJ1-1	TRBD1	TGTGCCAGCAGTCCGCCGGGACAGATATTGAACACTGAAGCTTTCTTT	CASSPPGQILNTEAFF
TRBV28	.	TRBJ1-4	.	TGTGCCAGCAGCTACGGGGCGCGAGTTGAAAAACTGTTTTTT	CASSYGARVEKLFF
TRBV12-3/TRBV12-4	.	TRBJ2-1	.	TGTGCCAGCAGTTTGCAAGGGCCCGGCGAGCAGTTCTTC	CASSLQGPGEQFF
TRBV13	.	TRBJ2-1	TRBD2	TGTGCCAGCAGCTTCTCTAGCGGCAATGAGCAGTTCTTC	CASSFSSGNEQFF
TRBV11-2	.	TRBJ1-5	.	TGTGCCAGCAGCTTAGACAGGGCTGGTCAGCCCCAGCATTTT	CASSLDRAGQPQHF